Below are 23 T cell receptor beta chains sequenced from a single sample in a study of T cells in localized non-small cell lung cancer. Repertoires were generated with immunoSEQ multiplex PCR, while TCRdb's copy carries only in-frame clones and drops some. This sample carries 11,000 or so clones, about 83% of them seen once, and the ten largest clones take approximately 22%. Sequenced material: peripheral blood, taken before any cancer treatment. These receptors were obtained from a male donor at least 60 years old with stage I lung adenocarcinoma.

The rearrangement joins TRBV4-3 to TRBJ1-1, with D uncertain. This CDR3 region has 17 residues. Germline lookup yields CDR1 LGHNA and CDR2 YSLEER. Trimming cost V 0 bases and J 4 bases, with 18 bases left between them. The DNA of the CDR3 is TGCGCCAGCAGCCAAGATGGCCCCCATACTGAAGTCACTGAAGCTTTCTTT. Protein sequence: CASSQDGPHTEVTEAFF.

A word on this clone: The junction differs from germline at one of its ends, possibly a read error. This chain joins TRBV7-2 and TRBJ2-1; 11 bases agree with TRBD1. The CDR3 loop spans 12 amino acids. The germline CDR1 and CDR2 sequences are SGHTA and FQGNSA. This chain's CDR3 is CASSQGQGASLF. CDR3 coding DNA: TGTGCCAGCAGTCAAGGACAGGGGGCGAGCCTCTTC.

The V gene is TRBV7-6, the J gene TRBJ2-3; TRBD2 aligns across 13 bases. V lost 5 bases, J lost 5 bases, and 7 bases stayed unmatched. This CDR3 comprises 16 residues. Germline CDR1 and CDR2: SGHVS and FNYEAQ. CDR3 nucleotide sequence: TGTGCCAGCAGCCCCCAAGGGACTAGCGGGGTAGATACGCAGTATTTT. As protein: CASSPQGTSGVDTQYF.

CDR3 DNA: TGTGCCAGCAGCTTAGCGAAGAGGAGCTCCTATAATTCACCCCTCCACTTT. It yields the protein CASSLAKRSSYNSPLHF. The V call is TRBV7-6, the J call TRBJ1-6, with D uncertain. Per the germline V gene, CDR1 is SGHVS and CDR2 is FNYEAQ. The CDR3 length is 17 residues. V was pared by 0 bases and J by 0 bases, with 9 bases between.

This chain joins TRBV5-1 and TRBJ2-7; a possible D gene is TRBD1 (6 bases). The germline V gene encodes CDR1 SGHRS and CDR2 YFSETQ. Trimming removed 5 bases from V and 1 base from J, with 16 bases in between. The CDR3 runs 15 residues. The CDR3 bases are TGCGCCAGCAGTACCTTGGGGGACACATCCTACGAGCAGTACTTC. This translates into CASSTLGDTSYEQYF.

The rearrangement joins TRBV5-1 to TRBJ2-5; D perhaps matches TRBD1 (6 bases). Trimming pared 1 base from V and 3 bases from J, leaving 13 bases between. Germline assignment: CDR1 SGHRS and CDR2 YFSETQ. This CDR3 region has 15 residues. The CDR3 DNA is TGCGCCAGCAGCTTGTACAGGGTCGAGGAAGAGACCCAGTACTTC. It codes for CASSLYRVEEETQYF.

The chain employs TRBV28 and TRBJ2-3; 8 nucleotides line up with TRBD1. Germline V gene data show CDR1 as MDHEN and CDR2 as SYDVKM. The CDR3 runs 14 residues. With 5 bases clipped from V and 1 base from J, the junction kept 2 bases outside the gene matches. The CDR3 here is CASSTGQGTDTQYF. For the CDR3, the DNA is TGTGCCAGCAGTACGGGACAGGGCACAGATACGCAGTATTTT.

The chain is built from TRBV7-9 and TRBJ1-2; no clear D. The V gene's germline CDR1 is SEHNR and CDR2 FQNEAQ (reference sequence). This CDR3 has 13 residues. The V gene lost 2 bases and the J gene lost 8 bases, with 12 bases spanning the gap. CDR3 coding DNA: TGTGCCAGCAGCTTAAATCCGGGTCGCGGCTACACCTTC. This translates into CASSLNPGRGYTF.

This clone showed up just a few times. The rearrangement uses TRBV7-9 and TRBJ1-3, with D unclear. Trimming cost V 4 bases and J 8 bases, with 12 bases left between them. Germline CDR1 is SEHNR and CDR2 is FQNEAQ (reference sequence). The CDR3 is made up of 13 amino acids. CDR3 nucleotides: TGTGCCAGCAGCTCCCCCCCCCATTACACCATATATTTT. This sequence encodes CASSSPPHYTIYF.

V and J are TRBV27 and TRBJ2-3; D might be TRBD1 (5 bases). The CDR3 length is 16 residues. V lost 3 bases and J lost 10, with 23 bases in between. Germline V lookup: CDR1 MNHEY, CDR2 SMNVEV (reference sequence). CDR3 sequence reads: CASSFVVGQGFLSQYF. The DNA for the CDR3 is TGTGCCAGCAGTTTCGTGGTGGGCCAGGGATTTCTATCGCAGTATTTT.

This chain links TRBV7-2 with TRBJ1-1, with unresolved D. The germline V gene encodes CDR1 SGHTA and CDR2 FQGNSA. The CDR3 is 15 amino acids. V was clipped by 5 bases and J by 1 base, with 14 bases between them. The CDR3 DNA is TGTGCCAGCAGCCCCTCAGCGTTGGAGAACACTGAAGCTTTCTTT. Protein sequence: CASSPSALENTEAFF.

J is TRBJ2-1 and V is TRBV7-3; 9 nucleotides align to TRBD1. The CDR3 loop spans 13 amino acids. The V segment lost 5 bases and the J segment 16 bases; nucleotides outside the gene matches: 12. Germline V lookup: CDR1 SGHTA, CDR2 FQGTGA. The CDR3 here is CASSQARDRDLFF. The CDR3, as DNA: TGTGCCAGCAGCCAGGCCCGGGACAGGGATCTATTCTTC.

The rearrangement uses TRBV7-2 and TRBJ1-3; weak D call: TRBD1 (5 bases). V was clipped by 4 bases and J by 0 bases, with 13 bases between them. CDR3 size: 16 residues. CDR1 and CDR2 (germline): SGHTA, FQGNSA. The CDR3 region is CASSSWGTVSGNTIYF. The CDR3 nucleotides are TGTGCCAGCAGCTCCTGGGGGACGGTCTCTGGAAACACCATATATTTT.

V usage is TRBV20-1 and J usage is TRBJ2-1; the D gene could be TRBD1 or TRBD2 (6 bases each). The CDR3 spans 11 residues. Looked up from germline, CDR1 is DFQATT and CDR2 is SNEGSKA (reference sequence). Trimming pared 0 bases from V and 14 bases from J, leaving 11 bases between. This chain's CDR3 is CSARDTGAEFF. The CDR3 nucleotides are TGCAGTGCTAGAGATACGGGGGCCGAGTTCTTC.

The rearrangement links TRBV9 to TRBJ2-5, with D unresolved. This CDR3 has 14 amino acids. Trimming took 0 bases from V and 4 from J, leaving 10 bases between them. CDR1 SGDLS and CDR2 YYNGEE come from the germline V gene. CDR3 coding DNA: TGTGCCAGCAGCGTAGGTCGGATGGGAGAGACCCAGTACTTC. It specifies CASSVGRMGETQYF.

This rearrangement joins TRBV5-6 to TRBJ2-7; 8 nucleotides match TRBD1. CDR1 is SGHDT, CDR2 YYEEEE, per germline. This CDR3 has 16 residues. Germline trimming cut 4 bases from V and 6 bases from J; bases unmatched to any gene: 15. The CDR3 region is CASSPLVNTGGGEQYF. The CDR3 bases are TGTGCCAGCAGCCCCCTCGTTAATACAGGGGGTGGCGAGCAGTACTTC.

This clone was recorded once. The junction departs from germline at one end; a sequencing error may be responsible. V and J are TRBV10-3 and TRBJ1-3, with no clear D. CDR3 size: 17 residues. Germline loops: CDR1 ENHRY, CDR2 SYGVKD. The DNA for the CDR3 is TGTGCCGTCAGTGACCCCAGCGCGGAACTTGTGGGAAACACCATATATTTT. Encoded protein: CAVSDPSAELVGNTIYF.

The chain joins TRBV29-1 to TRBJ1-1, with D possibly TRBD1 on 5 matching bases. Trimming took off 4 bases at V and 2 bases at J, with 11 bases between the two ends. The CDR3 spans 13 residues. CDR1 is SQVTM and CDR2 is ANQGSEA in the germline V gene. CDR3 nucleotide sequence: TGCAGCGTTGTGACAGCCTTAAACACTGAAGCTTTCTTT. Translation gives CSVVTALNTEAFF. Full variable domain (missing parts from reference TRBV29-1 and TRBJ1-1): SAVISQKPSRDICQRGTSLTIQCQVDSQVTMMFWYRQQPGQSLTLIATANQGSEATYESGFVIDKFPISRPNLTFSTLTVSNMSPEDSSIYLCSVVTALNTEAFFGQGTRLTVV.

Remarks on this clone: Since a much larger clone is just one base distant, this may be a read error. The genes are TRBV7-3 and TRBJ2-1, with D tentatively TRBD2 (6 bases). CDR3 length: 14 amino acids. Germline V CDR1 and CDR2: SGHTA, FQGTGA. The CDR3 DNA reads TGTGCCAGCAGCTTAGGGGTTAGCGGTGCTGAGCAGCTCTTC. The encoded protein is CASSLGVSGAEQLF.

The chain recombines TRBV6-6 with TRBJ1-1; TRBD1 aligns across 7 bases. Trimming removed 4 bases from V and 0 bases from J; junction bases left unmatched: 2. CDR1 and CDR2 from the germline V gene are MNHNY and SVGAGI (reference sequence). The CDR3 is made up of 14 amino acids. CDR3 in amino acids: CASSLQGMNTEAFF. The CDR3 DNA follows: TGTGCCAGCAGTTTACAGGGGATGAACACTGAAGCTTTCTTT.

The J gene is TRBJ1-2, the V gene TRBV28, with no clear D. Germline loops: CDR1 MDHEN, CDR2 SYDVKM. The CDR3 contains 12 residues. Between the trimmed V and J ends, which lost 5 bases and 2 bases, there was a span of 6 bases. CDR3 residues: CASSSSNYGYTF. In DNA, the CDR3 is TGTGCCAGCAGTAGCTCCAACTATGGCTACACCTTC.

This sequence joins TRBV13 and TRBJ2-7; D gene unclear. The CDR3 length is 11 residues. From germline, CDR1 is PRHDT and CDR2 FYEKMQ (reference sequence). Trimming shortened V by 5 bases and J by 3 bases, and 5 bases separated the two germline ends. The chain's CDR3 is CASSAGYEQYF. The CDR3 bases are TGTGCCAGCAGCGCCGGCTACGAGCAGTACTTC.

The chain joins TRBV4-2 to TRBJ2-4; 9 nucleotides agree with TRBD2. CDR1 is LGHNA, CDR2 YNFKEQ, per germline. The J segment lost 6 bases and the V segment lost 3 bases, leaving 9 bases of the junction unmatched. This CDR3 spans 16 amino acids. As DNA, the CDR3 is TGTGCCAGCAGCCAGAGAAGGGGCGGGGGGGGAAACATTCAGTACTTC. It encodes CASSQRRGGGGNIQYF.